Shown below are 14 T cell receptor beta chains from a single sample sequenced in a study of T cell responses to AZD1222 COVID-19 vaccine. TCRdb's copy holds only in-frame clones and misses some; the assay was immunoSEQ multiplex PCR. The data hold under 130,000 clones, with roughly nine tenths observed a single time. The sample was peripheral blood, taken on day 0 of AZD1222 vaccination. The receptors were sampled from an adult in good health.

The gene calls are TRBV4-3 and TRBJ1-5; D ambiguous. Germline values: CDR1 LGHNA, CDR2 YSLEER. This CDR3 region has 15 residues. V lost 2 bases, J lost 3 bases, and 11 bases lay in between. The CDR3 protein is CASSQQLAPNQPQHF. In DNA, the CDR3 is TGCGCCAGCAGCCAACAGCTGGCTCCCAATCAGCCCCAGCATTTT.

The chain carries TRBV11-2 and TRBJ2-2, with D possibly TRBD2 on 6 matching bases. CDR1 is SGHAT, CDR2 FQNNGV, per germline. Trimming removed 5 bases from V and 8 bases from J, with 18 bases in between. The CDR3 runs to 15 residues. DNA for the CDR3: TGTGCCAGCAGCCCCTTGACGGGAGTGGGTGGGGAGCTGTTTTTT. Residues: CASSPLTGVGGELFF.

The rearrangement joins TRBV21-1 to TRBJ2-1; the table gives TRBD2 as D, unverified against the DNA. TRBV21-1 is a pseudogene. This CDR3 comprises 16 residues. The CDR3 bases are TGTGCCAGCAGCAAAGGGTACTACCCAACCTACAATGAGCAGTTCTTC. As protein: CASSKGYYPTYNEQFF.

The V and J genes are TRBV20-1 and TRBJ1-2, with TRBD1 identical over 7 bases. The V segment lost 3 bases and the J segment 6 bases; nucleotides outside the gene matches: 1. This CDR3 has 11 residues. Germline loops: CDR1 DFQATT, CDR2 SNEGSKA (reference sequence). The CDR3 here is CSARGQNGYTF. The CDR3 region has the DNA TGCAGTGCTAGGGGACAGAATGGCTACACCTTC.

The chain uses TRBV7-2 and TRBJ2-7; D is possibly TRBD2 (6 bases). The CDR3 is 12 residues long. Per the germline V gene, CDR1 is SGHTA and CDR2 is FQGNSA. V shed 8 bases and J shed 2 bases, with 10 bases lying between them. Written as DNA, the CDR3 is TGTGCCAGCTCGGGCGGGGCCTACGAGCAGTACTTC. It specifies CASSGGAYEQYF.

The V call is TRBV3-1 (or the pseudogene TRBV3-2), the J call TRBJ1-1, with 8 bases aligning to TRBD1. The CDR3 loop spans 14 amino acids. The germline gives CDR1 LGHDT, CDR2 YNNKEL (reference sequence). V gave up 4 bases and J gave up 6 bases; unmatched junction bases: 7. CDR3: CASSLQGASAEAFF. The CDR3 DNA reads TGTGCCAGCAGCCTGCAGGGGGCAAGCGCTGAAGCTTTCTTT.

The rearrangement joins TRBV7-2 to TRBJ2-1; 7 positions match TRBD1. CDR1 is SGHTA and CDR2 is FQGNSA in the germline V gene. V lost 1 base to trimming and J lost 2 bases; unmatched junction nucleotides: 2. The CDR3 extends over 15 amino acids. This CDR3 is CASSLDRGTYNEQFF. CDR3 nucleotides: TGTGCCAGCAGCTTAGACAGGGGAACCTACAATGAGCAGTTCTTC.

The chain couples TRBV7-2 to TRBJ2-7, with unresolved D. The V end was cut by 1 base, the J end by 2 bases, with 12 bases between. The CDR3 has 15 residues. Germline V gene sequence: CDR1 SGHTA, CDR2 FQGNSA. CDR3 DNA sequence: TGTGCCAGCAGCTTAGTTGGGAAGAATCCCTACGAGCAGTACTTC. It yields the protein CASSLVGKNPYEQYF.

In this sample, this clone turned up once. V gene TRBV5-5 combines with J gene TRBJ1-3; D is uncertain. Trimming stripped 0 bases from V and 0 bases from J, with 7 bases between. Germline V gene data show CDR1 as SGHKS and CDR2 as YYEKEE (reference sequence). This CDR3 contains 15 residues. The CDR3 nucleotides read TGTGCCAGCAGCTTGGCAGCCCTCTCTGGAAACACCATATATTTT. Its translation is CASSLAALSGNTIYF.

The V gene is TRBV3-1 (or the pseudogene TRBV3-2), the J gene TRBJ2-7, with 8 nucleotides matching TRBD2. The germline gives CDR1 LGHDT, CDR2 YNNKEL (reference sequence). The CDR3 runs to 13 residues. Unmatched junction bases numbered 4, after V lost 4 bases and J lost 5 bases. The CDR3 loop reads CASSPGGRHEQYF. DNA for the CDR3: TGTGCCAGCAGCCCCGGCGGGAGGCACGAGCAGTACTTC.

The V and J genes are TRBV18 and TRBJ1-4; D remains ambiguous. V lost 3 bases, J lost 0 bases, and 8 bases lay in between. The CDR3 loop spans 15 amino acids. Germline assignment: CDR1 KGHSH and CDR2 LQKENI. The CDR3: CASSPTAATNEKLFF. The CDR3 region has the DNA TGTGCCAGCTCACCGACCGCCGCAACTAATGAAAAACTGTTTTTT. Filled out from reference TRBV18 and TRBJ1-4, the complete variable domain reads NAGVMQNPRHLVRRRGQEARLRCSPMKGHSHVYWYRQLPEEGLKFMVYLQKENIIDESGMPKERFSAEFPKEGPSILRIQQVVRGDSAAYFCASSPTAATNEKLFFGSGTQLSVL.

In its sample, this clone was seen once. This chain connects TRBV13 to TRBJ2-6; D is perhaps TRBD1 or TRBD2 (5 bases each). Germline lookup yields CDR1 PRHDT and CDR2 FYEKMQ (reference sequence). The CDR3 contains 13 residues. V lost 8 bases and J 4 bases, leaving 9 bases between the germline ends. Written as DNA, the CDR3 is TGTGCCAGCGGGACCCCAGGGGCCAACGTCCTGACTTTC. Its protein product is CASGTPGANVLTF.

The CDR3 loop is CASSSRRANSPLHF. The DNA of the CDR3 is TGTGCCAGCAGTTCGAGGAGGGCTAATTCACCCCTCCACTTT. The chain is built from TRBV2 and TRBJ1-6; D is uncertain. Between the trimmed V and J ends, which lost 5 bases and 6 bases, there was a span of 11 bases. The CDR3 has 14 amino acids. Germline values: CDR1 SNHLY, CDR2 FYNNEI.

This clone has just one count. The chain couples TRBV5-8 to TRBJ2-3; no firm D call. Germline-derived CDR1 and CDR2 are SGHTS and YDEGEE. There are 17 residues in the CDR3. Trimming pared 4 bases from V and 0 bases from J, leaving 18 bases between. CDR3 coding DNA: TGTGCCAGCAGCCGACGGTCCGACTTGTCTAGCACAGATACGCAGTATTTT. Translation: CASSRRSDLSSTDTQYF.